These T cell receptor beta chains were read from a single sample in a study of cytomegalovirus exposure and HLA in healthy donors. This table comes from immunoSEQ multiplex PCR, and its TCRdb copy is limited to in-frame clones, with some not included. This table holds around 180,000 clones, 80% found once. Source material: PBMCs. The receptors originated from a man aged 35-49 years in good health and CMV-seronegative. Each CDR3 is given with its conserved first and last residue. A D gene is named only where the DNA matches it firmly. Rows give clone size only sometimes, using once, few, many, or a class for an expanded clone.

clone_size j_call d_call v_call cdr3_nt cdr3_aa
. TRBJ1-2 TRBD1 TRBV29-1 TGCAGCGAGACGGGACAGGGGGCGCGAGGCTACACCTTC CSETGQGARGYTF
. TRBJ1-1 . TRBV5-1 TGCGCCAGCAGCCTGCAGGGGAATGAAGCTTTCTTT CASSLQGNEAFF
. TRBJ1-2 TRBD1 TRBV6-4 TGTGCCAGCAGTGCCCGAGGGACAGGCCTCCTTCGGGGGGGCTACACCTTC CASSARGTGLLRGGYTF
. TRBJ2-1 TRBD2 TRBV4-3 TGCGCCAGCAGCCAAGAAGGGAGCGGGAGGCTCAATGAGCAGTTCTTC CASSQEGSGRLNEQFF
. TRBJ2-7 . TRBV4-3 TGCGCCAGCAGCCAAGGTCGAGCCCGCTACGAGCAGTACTTC CASSQGRARYEQYF
. TRBJ1-1 . TRBV19 TGTGCCAGTAGTATAGATCGAATCGGGTTTGGAGGCAGGAGCCGTGTCTTT CASSIDRIGFGGRSRVF
. TRBJ1-6 . TRBV18 TGTGCCAGCTCACCTTGGGCAGGAAATTCACCCCTCCACTTT CASSPWAGNSPLHF
. TRBJ2-1 . TRBV11-2 TGTGCCAGCAGCTCCGACTACTTAGTACGGCAGTTCTTC CASSSDYLVRQFF
. TRBJ2-1 . TRBV7-9 TGTGCCAGCAGCTTAGAACTAGCCCACGGGAAGCAGTTCTTC CASSLELAHGKQFF
. TRBJ1-1 TRBD1 TRBV18 TGTGCCAGCTCAGACAGGGAGAGCACTGAAGCTTTCTTT CASSDRESTEAFF
. TRBJ1-1 TRBD1 TRBV14 TGTGCCAGCAGCCCCACGGACAGGGGAGCTTTCTTT CASSPTDRGAFF
. TRBJ2-7 TRBD1 TRBV7-8 TGTGCCAGCTCCGACAGGGTCTCCTACGAGCAGTACTTC CASSDRVSYEQYF
. TRBJ1-2 . TRBV4-3 TGCGCCAGCAGCCACAGGGTTGACTATGGCTACACCTTC CASSHRVDYGYTF
. TRBJ1-2 TRBD1 TRBV4-1 TGCGCCAGCAGCCAAGAACCAGGGACAGTTAAGGACTACACCTTC CASSQEPGTVKDYTF
. TRBJ2-2 . TRBV18 TGTGCCAGCTCACAGACAGGCACCGGGGAGCTGTTTTTT CASSQTGTGELFF
. TRBJ2-3 . TRBV7-2 TGTGCCAGCGGCGATTACAGGGTTACGCAGTATTTT CASGDYRVTQYF
. TRBJ2-1 TRBD1 TRBV30 TGTGCCTGGAGTTCCTGCGGACAGGGTGCCAATGAGCAGTTCTTC CAWSSCGQGANEQFF
. TRBJ2-1 TRBD2 TRBV19 TGTGCCAGTAGTATAGATCAGGGACTAGCGGGAGAGAATGAGCAGTTCTTC CASSIDQGLAGENEQFF
. TRBJ1-4 TRBD1 TRBV27 TGTGCCAGCAGGTCGACAGGGATACTGAATGAAAAACTGTTTTTT CASRSTGILNEKLFF
. TRBJ2-1 TRBD2 TRBV7-9 TGTTCCAGCAGTCTTCGCGGGGGGACCTACAATGAGCAGTTCTTC CSSSLRGGTYNEQFF
. TRBJ1-3 . TRBV4-1 TGCGCCAGCAGCCAAGTCACAGAGACGTGGGGCGGAAACACCATATATTTT CASSQVTETWGGNTIYF
. TRBJ2-7 TRBD1 TRBV7-9 TGTGCCAGCAGCTCCCTCGTAGCAGGGGGCTCCTACGAGCAGTACTTC CASSSLVAGGSYEQYF
. TRBJ1-2 TRBD1 TRBV27 TGTGCCAGCAGTTTCCGCTGGACAGGGGCCTTCTATGGCTACACCTTC CASSFRWTGAFYGYTF
. TRBJ2-1 . TRBV9 TGTACCTCGGCACAGGGTCTCTACAATGAGCAGTTCTTC CTSAQGLYNEQFF
. TRBJ1-1 . TRBV7-9 TGTGCCAGCGGAGGGGGGGGACCGCCGAACACTGAAGCTTTCTTT CASGGGGPPNTEAFF
. TRBJ1-6 TRBD1 TRBV6-5 TGTGCCAGCACTCGGGACAGCTATAATTCACCCCTCCACTTT CASTRDSYNSPLHF
once TRBJ1-1 . TRBV29-1 TGCAGCGCCCGGGGGGCGACTGAAGCTTTCTTT CSARGATEAFF
. TRBJ1-1 . TRBV6-6 TGTGCCAGCAGTTACTCGATCCGAGAGAGGGCTTTCTTT CASSYSIRERAFF
. TRBJ2-3 . TRBV9 TGTGCCAGCAGCGCCACGGGACTTAGCACAGATACGCAGTATTTT CASSATGLSTDTQYF
. TRBJ2-7 . TRBV7-9 TGTGCCAGCAGCTTAGAGAGTGGGCGCTACGAGCAGTACTTC CASSLESGRYEQYF
. TRBJ2-5 . TRBV4-3 TGCGCCAGCAGCCGAGATAGAGAAGAGACCCAGTACTTC CASSRDREETQYF
once TRBJ1-2 TRBD1 TRBV19 TGTGCCAGTAGTTTACCTTATGGACAGGGCAGGGGCTATGGCTACACCTTC CASSLPYGQGRGYGYTF
. TRBJ2-3 TRBD2 TRBV9 TGTGCCAGCAGCGTAGCTAGCGGGAGAATAGATACGCAGTATTTT CASSVASGRIDTQYF
few TRBJ2-1 TRBD2 TRBV7-3 TGTGCCAGCAGCTTGTTGGCGGGAGTCTACAATGAGCAGTTCTTC CASSLLAGVYNEQFF
. TRBJ1-4 TRBD1 TRBV27 TGTGCCAGCAGTGACCGACAGGGGAGTGCAACTAATGAAAAACTGTTTTTT CASSDRQGSATNEKLFF
. TRBJ1-1 . TRBV15 TGTGCCACCAGCAGAGCCCTTCAGGGGTACACTGAAGCTTTCTTT CATSRALQGYTEAFF
. TRBJ2-2 TRBD2 TRBV9 TGTGCCAGCAGCCTCAGGATGCCGGGACTAGCGGGAGGGCCGGGGACCGGGGAGCTGTTTTTT CASSLRMPGLAGGPGTGELFF
. TRBJ2-1 . TRBV19 TGTGCCAGTAGTATAGGTGGGACACCAGTTTACAATGAGCAGTTCTTC CASSIGGTPVYNEQFF
once TRBJ2-5 TRBD2 TRBV5-1 TGCGCCAGCAGCGACGGCCCCAGCGGGGGGTTCCAAGAGGCCCAGTACTTC CASSDGPSGGFQEAQYF
. TRBJ2-7 TRBD2 TRBV13 TGTGCCAGCAGCCCCCAGACTAGCGTGACCTACGAGCAGTACTTC CASSPQTSVTYEQYF
. TRBJ2-5 . TRBV5-4 TGTGCCAGCAGCTTGGGATTCCGCGGGGCGGGGGAGACCCAGTACTTC CASSLGFRGAGETQYF
. TRBJ2-1 TRBD2 TRBV19 TGTGCCAGTAGTATAAGTTTTGGACTAGCGGGAGGGCCGGGGAATGAGCAGTTCTTC CASSISFGLAGGPGNEQFF
few TRBJ2-5 . TRBV23-1 TGCGCCAGCAGTCAGGAGCGAGAGACCCAGTACTTC CASSQERETQYF
. TRBJ2-3 . TRBV4-3 TGCGCCAGCAGCCAGGGGGGTCACACGGGAGCGAGCACAGATACGCAGTATTTT CASSQGGHTGASTDTQYF
. TRBJ1-1 . TRBV15 TGTGCCACCAGCAACCCTGGCAGGGCGCGGACTGAAGCTTTCTTT CATSNPGRARTEAFF
. TRBJ2-3 TRBD2 TRBV10-2 TGCGCCAGCAGTGAACTAGCGGGCACAGATACGCAGTATTTT CASSELAGTDTQYF